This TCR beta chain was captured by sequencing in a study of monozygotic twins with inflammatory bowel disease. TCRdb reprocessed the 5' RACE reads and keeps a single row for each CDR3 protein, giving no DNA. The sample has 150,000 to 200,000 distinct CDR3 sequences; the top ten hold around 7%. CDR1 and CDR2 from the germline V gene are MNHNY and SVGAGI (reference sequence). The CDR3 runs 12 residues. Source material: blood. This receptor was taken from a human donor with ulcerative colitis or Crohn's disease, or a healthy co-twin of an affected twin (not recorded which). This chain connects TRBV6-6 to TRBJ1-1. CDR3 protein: CASSVGLTEAFF.